This T cell receptor beta chain was sequenced for a study of regulatory T cells in long-lasting Graves disease. Time point of the sample: newly diagnosed GD, antithyroid drugs for less than 3 months. The TCR library was made from RNA that had been extracted from PBMCs in TRIzol. Through Arm-PCR of CDR3 regions and iRepertoire HTBI primers, TCR beta libraries were built. Each CDR3 protein is one row after TCRdb ran MiXCR on the multiplex PCR reads. The sample contains about 430,000 distinct CDR3 sequences, over 12% of which appear only once. The germline V gene encodes CDR1 SQVTM and CDR2 ANQGSEA. The CDR3 runs 14 residues. Between the trimmed V and J ends, which lost 2 bases and 0 bases, there was a span of 9 bases. A further study also used this sample, focusing on T cells in Graves' hyperthyroidism and ophthalmopathy.

The TCR comes from a woman aged 40-49 years with Graves disease. This specimen consisted of peripheral blood mononuclear cells (PBMCs), obtained at new diagnosis, from a patient treated with antithyroid drugs. The chain has TRBV29-1 and TRBJ2-3, with D perhaps matching TRBD2 (5 bases). The CDR3 loop reads CSVEPSSSTDTQYF. The CDR3 bases are TGCAGCGTTGAACCCTCTAGCAGCACAGATACGCAGTATTTT.